This entry features one T cell receptor (beta chain) sequence. This sample stems from a study of PD-L1 blockade in urothelial cancer. V shed 5 bases and J 4 bases; nucleotides not matched to a gene: 4. The germline V gene has CDR1 SGHAT and CDR2 FQNNGV. The CDR3 is 14 amino acids. Profiled with immunoSEQ multiplex PCR; TCRdb holds only in-frame clones, not every one. Of some 54,000 clones listed, over 70% are singletons. This TCR derives from a middle-aged man with urothelial cancer. This chain uses TRBV11-2 with TRBJ2-2, with 7 bases lining up with TRBD1. Sequenced material: PBMCs, taken around atezolizumab (anti-PD-L1) treatment. The CDR3 DNA reads TGTGCCAGCAGCCCGGGACAGTTCACCGGGGAGCTGTTTTTT. Residues: CASSPGQFTGELFF. The variable domain in full, completed from reference TRBV11-2 and TRBJ2-2, reads EAGVAQSPRYKIIEKRQSVAFWCNPISGHATLYWYQQILGQGPKLLIQFQNNGVVDDSQLPKDRFSAERLKGVDSTLKIQPAKLEDSAVYLCASSPGQFTGELFFGEGSRLTVL.